The present T cell receptor beta chain was sequenced within a study of cytomegalovirus exposure and HLA in healthy donors. Findings and caveats of the study: Later on, an analysis showed TCR association rates differing by HLA locus, with DRB1 the most and HLA-C the fewest. Later analysis identified several of the most significant clusters that appeared linked to common viral pathogens.

Primers for the PCR totalled 60 Vbeta and 13 Jbeta. Libraries were prepared by immunoSEQ multiplex PCR; TCRdb keeps only in-frame clonotypes and omits some of them. This table holds around 100,000 clones, approximately 80% found once. Healthy bone marrow donors made up the donors. V was clipped by 6 bases and J by 9 bases, with 12 bases between them. Germline V lookup: CDR1 MNHNY, CDR2 SVGAGI (reference sequence). This CDR3 has 12 residues. To note about this clone: Its target is not known.

The sequenced sample was PBMCs. This receptor was taken from a middle-aged woman in good health and CMV-seronegative. The gene calls are TRBV6-6 and TRBJ2-1; D is possibly TRBD2 (6 bases). This CDR3 reads CASRGGAIEQFF. The DNA of the CDR3 is TGTGCCAGCAGAGGCGGGGCCATTGAGCAGTTCTTC.